These 6 T cell receptor beta chains came from one sample sequenced in a study of Ad26.COV2.S vaccination and SARS-CoV-2 variants (dated by TCRdb to the early 2020s). Library preparation was by the immunoSEQ multiplex PCR assay. TCRdb carries this immuneACCESS record with in-frame sequences only. Its versions omit some clonotypes, under half of them owing to an unresolved V gene in the studies checked, with the rest unexplained. The sample profile shows some 250,000 clones; 88% of them were found once. Clones ranked in the top ten supply around 10% of the sample. The treatment or condition tag for this specimen amounts to: about 20 received Ad26.COV2.S at low or high dose, single or two shots; 5 received placebo; per-sample allocation not given. Repertoires of vaccine and placebo recipients were sequenced from samples collected on day 63 after the first injection. The input for sequencing was peripheral blood, taken in a trial of Ad26.COV2.S vaccine versus placebo. The receptors shown here come from a person aged 18-60 years who received the Ad26.COV2.S COVID-19 vaccine or a placebo.

This clone showed up just a few times. The gene calls are TRBV6-2 or TRBV6-3 and TRBJ2-7, with TRBD1 identical over 8 bases. Trimming cost V 5 bases and J 7 bases; bases outside gene matches: 4. The CDR3 loop spans 12 amino acids. The germline gives CDR1 MNHEY, CDR2 SVGEGT. In DNA form, the CDR3 reads TGTGCCAGCAGTGCCCACAGGGGGGAGCAGTACTTC. It specifies CASSAHRGEQYF.

In this sample, this clone turned up a few times. Written as DNA, the CDR3 is TGTGCCAGCAGTCGACTCCAGGGCCTCGCGGAAGAAGCTTTCTTT. This translates into CASSRLQGLAEEAFF. V and J are TRBV6-2 or TRBV6-3 and TRBJ1-1; TRBD1 might be the D (5 bases). V was trimmed by 5 bases and J by 8 bases, leaving 21 bases between them. Germline CDR1 reads MNHEY; CDR2 reads SVGEGT. The CDR3 runs 15 residues.

The chain employs TRBV6-1 and TRBJ1-1; D gene unclear. Germline-derived CDR1 and CDR2 are MNHNS and SASEGT. Trimming took off 2 bases at V and 1 base at J, with 8 bases between the two ends. The CDR3 covers 14 residues. The CDR3 reads CASSEIKGNTEAFF. The CDR3 DNA reads as TGTGCCAGCAGTGAAATCAAGGGGAACACTGAAGCTTTCTTT.

The rearrangement joins TRBV28 to TRBJ1-2, with D hard to call. The CDR3 totals 15 residues. Germline lookup yields CDR1 MDHEN and CDR2 SYDVKM. Trimming removed 6 bases from V and 3 bases from J, with 17 bases in between. The chain's CDR3 is CASRTPAVGYYGYTF. The CDR3 DNA is TGTGCCAGCAGGACCCCGGCAGTCGGATACTATGGCTACACCTTC.

The chain recombines TRBV7-9 with TRBJ2-5; 7 bases are shared with TRBD2. V trimming: 2 bases; J trimming: 5 bases; junction bases outside the gene matches: 2. CDR3 length: 13 residues. In germline, CDR1 is SEHNR, CDR2 FQNEAQ (reference sequence). DNA of the CDR3: TGTGCCAGCAGCTTAAAAGCGGGGGAGACCCAGTACTTC. Protein sequence: CASSLKAGETQYF.

V and J are TRBV30 and TRBJ1-2; TRBD1 aligns across 9 bases. Germline CDR1 GTSNPN, CDR2 SVGIG (reference sequence). The V segment lost 4 bases and the J segment 2 bases; nucleotides outside the gene matches: 5. The CDR3 contains 14 residues. CDR3 amino acids: CAWTYGTGNYGYTF. The DNA of the CDR3 is TGTGCCTGGACCTACGGGACAGGGAACTATGGCTACACCTTC.